The sequence of this TCR beta chain was determined in a study of metastatic and nonmetastatic thyroid tumors. Across the study: Malignant and benign thyroid patients had repertoires compared in peripheral blood and tumor or nodule tissue. Study-wide results and limits: Significantly higher TCR beta diversity was reportedly seen in malignant thyroid tumors than benign nodules, in blood and tumor.

Source study methods: What underpinned the distant-metastasis classifier for papillary thyroid cancer was the set of CDR3 differences across clinicopathological groups. TCRdb reprocessed the PCR reads via MiXCR. In this record, the V and J calls reflect TCRdb's handling and not the investigators' own analysis. Of 13,000 or so clones listed, around 25% are singletons. CDR3 length: 13 residues. Trimming took off 4 bases at V and 7 bases at J, with 13 bases between the two ends. Per the germline V gene, CDR1 is LGHDT and CDR2 is YNNKEL (reference sequence). To note about this clone: Antigen specificity is unknown.

None of the patients had undergone any treatment ahead of thyroid surgery. This TCR came from a female donor with papillary thyroid cancer or a benign thyroid nodule (not recorded which). Some clones in this sample may be carry-over from other donors' samples. The chain combines TRBV3-1 with TRBJ1-2; D unclear. Sequenced input: adjacent normal tissue. The CDR3 DNA follows: TGTGCCAGCAGCCTCGGGGAAGAGCCTGGCTACACCTTC. It specifies CASSLGEEPGYTF.